Below are 9 T cell receptor beta chains sequenced from a single sample in a study of cytomegalovirus exposure and HLA in healthy donors. The PCR made use of 60 Vbeta and 13 Jbeta primers. The assay was immunoSEQ multiplex PCR, and TCRdb's table has in-frame clones only and misses some. The sample records 250,000 or so clones, around nine tenths being singletons. The sample was PBMCs. These receptors were taken from a girl aged 2 to 10 in good health and CMV-seronegative.

The V gene is TRBV7-9, the J gene TRBJ1-1, with 7 bases fitting TRBD1. This CDR3 has 16 amino acids. V dropped 5 bases and J dropped 0; count of bases not matched to a gene: 9. Germline CDR1 reads SEHNR; CDR2 reads FQNEAQ (reference sequence). This CDR3 is CASSMGTDTLNTEAFF. CDR3 DNA sequence: TGTGCCAGCAGCATGGGGACAGACACCCTGAACACTGAAGCTTTCTTT.

V and J are TRBV7-8 and TRBJ2-7; D is undetermined. Trimming shortened V by 0 bases and J by 7 bases, and 10 bases separated the two germline ends. The CDR3 runs to 13 residues. Germline loops: CDR1 SGHVS, CDR2 FQNEAQ. The CDR3 reads CASSLAVHWEQYF. The CDR3 DNA follows: TGTGCCAGCAGCTTAGCGGTGCACTGGGAGCAGTACTTC.

The chain joins TRBV11-2 to TRBJ2-2, with 8 positions matching TRBD2. V was pared by 4 bases and J by 5 bases, with 15 bases of the junction left unmatched. This CDR3 contains 18 residues. Germline V gene lookup returns CDR1 SGHAT and CDR2 FQNNGV. CDR3 sequence reads: CASSSTTVAGIGTGELFF. The CDR3 bases are TGTGCCAGCAGCTCAACCACGGTAGCGGGAATCGGTACCGGGGAGCTGTTTTTT.

V gene TRBV30 combines with J gene TRBJ1-6; 9 bases agree with TRBD1. With V trimmed by 1 base and J by 5 bases, 9 bases remained unmatched. Per the germline V gene, CDR1 is GTSNPN and CDR2 is SVGIG (reference sequence). CDR3 length: 17 amino acids. The CDR3 region has the DNA TGTGCCTGGAGTGGCGGGACTCGGACAGGGGATAATTCACCCCTCCACTTT. It codes for CAWSGGTRTGDNSPLHF.

A single count supports this clone. The chain couples TRBV18 to TRBJ2-1, with 12 bases matching TRBD2. The germline V gene encodes CDR1 KGHSH and CDR2 LQKENI. The length of the CDR3 is 15 residues. Trimming cost V 0 bases and J 12 bases; bases outside gene matches: 6. The CDR3 DNA sequence: TGTGCCAGCTCACCACCCGCTAGCGGGGGGGCTTGGCAGTTCTTC. Translated: CASSPPASGGAWQFF.

The chain combines TRBV6-6 with TRBJ2-3; 7 positions agree with TRBD2. Germline V gene sequence: CDR1 MNHNY, CDR2 SVGAGI (reference sequence). The ends lost 2 bases at V and 1 base at J; junction bases unmatched: 6. The CDR3 consists of 16 residues. The CDR3 region is CASSYVGGGGTDTQYF. CDR3 nucleotides: TGTGCCAGCAGTTACGTGGGGGGGGGAGGCACAGATACGCAGTATTTT.

The V gene is TRBV27, the J gene TRBJ2-1; 7 nucleotides match TRBD2. The CDR3 runs 14 residues. V lost 5 bases, J lost 5 bases, and 6 bases stayed unmatched. The germline CDR1 and CDR2 sequences are MNHEY and SMNVEV (reference sequence). CDR3 region: CASSGSSGHNEQFF. DNA of the CDR3: TGTGCCAGCAGTGGGTCTAGCGGACACAATGAGCAGTTCTTC.

This clone was picked up one time. The chain employs TRBV5-1 and TRBJ2-7, with 9 nucleotides matching TRBD2. The CDR3 length is 15 residues. CDR1 and CDR2 (germline): SGHRS, YFSETQ. V shed 0 bases, J shed 3 bases, and the junction held 4 bases outside the gene matches. The CDR3 DNA follows: TGCGCCAGCAGCTTGGAGGGGACTAGCTACTACGAGCAGTACTTC. Translated, it gives CASSLEGTSYYEQYF.

The rearrangement uses TRBV30 and TRBJ2-5, with a possible D match to TRBD2 (6 bases). The DNA end is a closer match to TRBJ2-7, so the J assignment may be wrong. This CDR3 comprises 14 residues. Germline V gene sequence: CDR1 GTSNPN, CDR2 SVGIG (reference sequence). This CDR3 reads CAWSVLRGSYEQYF. CDR3 DNA sequence: TGTGCCTGGAGTGTACTCCGGGGGTCCTACGAGCAGTACTTC.